The 8 T cell receptor beta chains given below trace back to one sample, sequenced in a study of type 1 and type 2 diabetes patients. The PCR template was genomic DNA. The TCR beta CDR3 region was amplified using 30 forward and 13 reverse primers. TCRdb re-analysed the multiplex PCR reads in MiXCR, keeping a single row per CDR3 protein. This sample has 250,000 or so distinct CDR3 sequences; roughly 44% occur once, and the top ten carry around 15%. Sequences were obtained from peripheral blood mononuclear cells (PBMCs). The receptors stem from a man younger than 35 with type 2 diabetes.

Concerning this clonotype itself: This is likely a read error, given that the CDR3 carries no conserved phenylalanine or tryptophan at its end. This rearrangement joins TRBV12-5 to TRBJ1-1; the D is unclear. Germline V gene sequence: CDR1 LGHNT, CDR2 FRNRAP. This CDR3 comprises 12 residues. Trimming shortened V by 0 bases and J by 7 bases, and 6 bases separated the two germline ends. CDR3 sequence reads: CASGLVGDEAFS. The CDR3 DNA sequence: TGTGCTAGTGGTTTGGTCGGGGATGAAGCTTTCTCT.

This chain joins TRBV7-8 and TRBJ1-4, with 9 nucleotides matching TRBD1. Germline CDR1 and CDR2: SGHVS and FQNEAQ. This CDR3 has 14 residues. Trimming at V came to 4 bases and at J to 7 bases, leaving 4 bases not matched to a gene. The CDR3 DNA reads TGTGCCAGCAGCTCCGGGACAGGGCTTGAAAAACTGTTTTTT. Translating gives CASSSGTGLEKLFF.

Concerning this clonotype itself: Mismatch with germline at one junction end may stem from a read error. The V call is TRBV2, the J call TRBJ1-1; TRBD1 is a possible D gene (5 bases). Germline V gene lookup returns CDR1 SNHLY and CDR2 FYNNEI. The CDR3 totals 15 residues. The CDR3 nucleotides are TGTGCCAGCAGTGAAGGGGGCTGGGCATACACTGAAGCTTCCTTT. It specifies CASSEGGWAYTEASF.

V and J are TRBV6-2 or TRBV6-3 and TRBJ2-7; 11 bases align to TRBD2. The length of the CDR3 is 18 residues. Germline lookup yields CDR1 MNHEY and CDR2 SVGEGT. V dropped 0 bases and J dropped 0; count of bases not matched to a gene: 7. The CDR3 bases are TGTGCCAGCAGTTACTCGGCTAGCGGGGGGTCCAGCTCCTACGAGCAGTACTTC. Translated, it gives CASSYSASGGSSSYEQYF.

The rearrangement links TRBV12-3 or TRBV12-4 to TRBJ2-1; D possibly corresponds to TRBD2 (5 bases). Trimming pared 5 bases from V and 10 bases from J, leaving 15 bases between. The CDR3 contains 13 residues. CDR3 bases: TGTGCCAGCAGTGCCAAGCGGTTATGGGAGCAGTTCTTC. It encodes CASSAKRLWEQFF.

This sequence joins TRBV19 and TRBJ1-5; no definite D call. The CDR3 loop spans 12 amino acids. CDR1 LNHDA and CDR2 SQIVND come from the germline V gene (reference sequence). Trimming took 5 bases from V and 6 from J, leaving 8 bases between them. CDR3 loop: CASSLLGQPQHF. The CDR3, as DNA: TGTGCCAGTAGTCTTCTCGGTCAGCCCCAGCATTTT.

This clonotype was seen only a few times. The gene calls are TRBV10-3 and TRBJ2-7; 7 bases fit TRBD1. Trimming cost V 6 bases and J 2 bases; bases outside gene matches: 7. The CDR3 consists of 14 residues. Germline CDR1 ENHRY, CDR2 SYGVKD. The CDR3 region is CAISTTGNPYEQYF. In DNA form, the CDR3 reads TGTGCCATCAGCACGACAGGGAACCCCTACGAGCAGTACTTC.

This clonotype was detected many times. This chain connects TRBV29-1 to TRBJ1-2; a possible D gene is TRBD1 (5 bases). Per the germline V gene, CDR1 is SQVTM and CDR2 is ANQGSEA. The CDR3 contains 12 residues. The V end was cut by 0 bases, the J end by 8 bases, with 10 bases between. DNA of the CDR3: TGCAGCGTTGAAGATCTCCCAGGGGGCTACACCTTC. Protein product: CSVEDLPGGYTF.